A selection of T cell receptor beta chains follows, all from one sample in a study of CD8 T cells in ankylosing spondylitis. One entry per CDR3 protein results from TCRdb running MiXCR on the 5' RACE reads. The sample has a few hundred thousand distinct CDR3 sequences, around 20% seen once. The material sequenced was blood, either unsorted or a sorted T cell fraction (not recorded which). All receptors derive from a male donor with ankylosing spondylitis or in good health (not recorded which). The conserved cysteine and the conserved F or W are not part of the CDR3 here. The size field is filled for only some rows; it gives once, few, many or a size class.

clone_size	v_call	cdr3_aa
-	TRBV11-2	ASSYPRGGQAGELF
-	TRBV7-9	ASSMGISSDTIY
-	TRBV7-9	ASPPRQLNEQF
few	TRBV9	ASSERGHSYEQY
-	TRBV19	ASTPAAGGPNEQF
-	TRBV7-9	ASSLWTVNTQY
few	TRBV5-1	ASSLPHSGTGPGELF
few	TRBV5-1	ASSYSGGDTGELF
-	TRBV29-1	SVGGVGGIYEQY
few	TRBV21-1	ASPKGLPGTSGEDTYEQY
few	TRBV4-1	ASSQDGQGSYEQY
few	TRBV12-3/TRBV12-4	ASSPLAGEYNEQF
-	TRBV7-6	ASSAGGTGGQETQY
few	TRBV20-1	SASLLAGEPNTGELF
-	TRBV28	ASSLSNWDTQY
many	TRBV6-4	ASSDSGQANTGELF
-	TRBV6-1	ASRTSGGAPDTQY
few	TRBV6-1	ASWTGYSNQPQH
many	TRBV20-1	SASEEDQPQH
-	TRBV12-3/TRBV12-4	ASSSTGFIYEQY
many	TRBV7-9	ASSLGHNEQF
-	TRBV28	ASWTSYNEQF
-	TRBV2	ASSGDSGQGAIGELF
-	TRBV4-1	ASSHPQETSLRETQY
-	TRBV19	ASSPDRYSSYNEQF
-	TRBV15	ATSKYRQGITEAF
few	TRBV29-1	SVVGQGNNYGYT
-	TRBV15	ATSRVDMTGWNEQF
-	TRBV2	ASSGDREETGANVLT
few	TRBV12-3/TRBV12-4	ASSFWAGGETQY
-	TRBV7-9	ASSSTSGGPHEQF
few	TRBV20-1	SAREGGPITDTQY
few	TRBV6-1	ASEGDLSDEQY
few	TRBV7-9	ASSQRSSYEQY
-	TRBV7-8	ASSPTGLQYEQY
-	TRBV20-1	SAHGLAGGFQETQY
few	TRBV12-3/TRBV12-4	ASSHRLAGGRNTGELF
-	TRBV12-3/TRBV12-4	ASSQLNSPLH
-	TRBV12-3/TRBV12-4	ASSFYGENTEAF
-	TRBV12-3/TRBV12-4	ASVGKGPFRVDLF
-	TRBV20-1	SARDLGLGETQY
-	TRBV28	ASSLGTATPPNEQY
few	TRBV20-1	SATGTSSYEQY
-	TRBV12-3/TRBV12-4	ASRPGLGTDTQY
few	TRBV20-1	SAPNQDRMDTIY
-	TRBV10-3	ASTGAESYEQY
-	TRBV2	ASSEALGAGYT
-	TRBV20-1	SASFAGGVTYNEQF
-	TRBV4-2	ASSQEPDHTDTQY
-	TRBV28	ASSSTSDTRTDTQY
-	TRBV6-2/TRBV6-3	ASSFPGVETQY